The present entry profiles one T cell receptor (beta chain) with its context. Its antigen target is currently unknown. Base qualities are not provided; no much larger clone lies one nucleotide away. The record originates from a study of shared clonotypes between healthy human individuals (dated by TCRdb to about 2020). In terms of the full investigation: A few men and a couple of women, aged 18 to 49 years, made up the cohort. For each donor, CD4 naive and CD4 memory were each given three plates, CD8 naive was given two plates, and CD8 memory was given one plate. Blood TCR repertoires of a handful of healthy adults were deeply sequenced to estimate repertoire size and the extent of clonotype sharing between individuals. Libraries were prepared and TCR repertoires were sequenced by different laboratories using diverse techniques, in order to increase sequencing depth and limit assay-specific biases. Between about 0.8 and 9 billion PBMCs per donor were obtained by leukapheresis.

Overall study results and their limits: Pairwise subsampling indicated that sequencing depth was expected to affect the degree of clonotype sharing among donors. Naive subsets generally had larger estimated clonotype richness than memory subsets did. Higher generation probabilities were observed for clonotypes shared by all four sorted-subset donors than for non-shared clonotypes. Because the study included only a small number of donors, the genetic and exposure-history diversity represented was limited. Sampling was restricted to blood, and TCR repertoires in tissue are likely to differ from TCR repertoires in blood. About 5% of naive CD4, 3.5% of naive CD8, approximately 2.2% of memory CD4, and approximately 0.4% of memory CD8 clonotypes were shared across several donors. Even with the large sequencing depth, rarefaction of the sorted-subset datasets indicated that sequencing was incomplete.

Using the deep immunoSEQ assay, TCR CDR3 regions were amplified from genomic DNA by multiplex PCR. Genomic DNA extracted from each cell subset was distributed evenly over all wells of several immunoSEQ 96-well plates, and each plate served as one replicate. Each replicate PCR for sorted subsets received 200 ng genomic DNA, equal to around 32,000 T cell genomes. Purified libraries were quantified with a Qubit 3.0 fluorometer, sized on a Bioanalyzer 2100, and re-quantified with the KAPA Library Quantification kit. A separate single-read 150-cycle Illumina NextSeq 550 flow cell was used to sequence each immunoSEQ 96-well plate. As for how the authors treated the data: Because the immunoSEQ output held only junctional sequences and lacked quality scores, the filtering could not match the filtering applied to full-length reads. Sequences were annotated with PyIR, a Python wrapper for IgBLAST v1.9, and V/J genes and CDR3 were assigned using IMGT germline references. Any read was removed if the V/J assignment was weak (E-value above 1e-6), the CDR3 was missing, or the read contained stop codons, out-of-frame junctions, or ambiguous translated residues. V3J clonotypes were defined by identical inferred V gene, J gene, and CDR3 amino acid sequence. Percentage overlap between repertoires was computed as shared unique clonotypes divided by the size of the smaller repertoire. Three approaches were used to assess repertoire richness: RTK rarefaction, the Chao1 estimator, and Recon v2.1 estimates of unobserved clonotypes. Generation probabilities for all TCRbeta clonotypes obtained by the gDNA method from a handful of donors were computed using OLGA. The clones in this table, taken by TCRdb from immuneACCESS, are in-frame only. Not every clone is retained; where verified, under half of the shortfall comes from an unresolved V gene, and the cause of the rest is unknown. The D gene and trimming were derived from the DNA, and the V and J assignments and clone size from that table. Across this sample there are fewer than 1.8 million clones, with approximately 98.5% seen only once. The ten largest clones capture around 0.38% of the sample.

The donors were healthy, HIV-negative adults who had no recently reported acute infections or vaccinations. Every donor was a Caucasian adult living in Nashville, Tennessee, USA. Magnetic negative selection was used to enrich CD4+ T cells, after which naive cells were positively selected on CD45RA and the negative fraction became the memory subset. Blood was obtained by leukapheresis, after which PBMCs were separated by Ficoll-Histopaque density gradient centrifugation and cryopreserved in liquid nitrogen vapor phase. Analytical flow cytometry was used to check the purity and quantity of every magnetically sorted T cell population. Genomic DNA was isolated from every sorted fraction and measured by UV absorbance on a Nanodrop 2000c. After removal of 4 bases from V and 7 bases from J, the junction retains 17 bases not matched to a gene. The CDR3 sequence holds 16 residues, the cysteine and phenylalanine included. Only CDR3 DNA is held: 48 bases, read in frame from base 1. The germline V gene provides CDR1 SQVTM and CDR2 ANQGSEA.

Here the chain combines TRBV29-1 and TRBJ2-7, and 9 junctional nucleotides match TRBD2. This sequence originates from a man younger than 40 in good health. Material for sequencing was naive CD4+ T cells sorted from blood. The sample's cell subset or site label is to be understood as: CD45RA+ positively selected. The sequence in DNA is TGCAGCGTTGGGGCAGCTACCCCGGGACTAGCCGGGGAGCAGTACTTC. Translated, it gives CSVGAATPGLAGEQYF.